This T cell receptor (beta chain) was profiled in a study of CD4 T cells in relation to SARS-CoV-2 and coronaviruses. Per germline, CDR1 SGHTA and CDR2 FQGNSA. The CDR3 extends over 14 amino acids. Trimming took off 2 bases at V and 2 bases at J, with 10 bases between the two ends. This clone appeared once. Its antigen is currently unknown. CD4+ T cells from unexposed donors were obtained before the COVID-19 pandemic (2011-2018). Isolation of CD4+ T cells took place after approximately 10 days in culture. Sequencing used immunoSEQ multiplex PCR; TCRdb keeps in-frame clones, though not all of them. The sample has around 11,000 clones, 81% seen once; the top ten hold around 16%.

The sequence derives from a human donor in good health. The chain carries TRBV7-2 and TRBJ2-7, with D perhaps TRBD1 (5 bases). The source material was CD4+ T cells from PBMCs, cultured in vitro. In nucleotides, the CDR3 is TGTGCCAGCAGCTTATTCGAAGGGGCCTACGAGCAGTACTTC. Translation gives CASSLFEGAYEQYF.